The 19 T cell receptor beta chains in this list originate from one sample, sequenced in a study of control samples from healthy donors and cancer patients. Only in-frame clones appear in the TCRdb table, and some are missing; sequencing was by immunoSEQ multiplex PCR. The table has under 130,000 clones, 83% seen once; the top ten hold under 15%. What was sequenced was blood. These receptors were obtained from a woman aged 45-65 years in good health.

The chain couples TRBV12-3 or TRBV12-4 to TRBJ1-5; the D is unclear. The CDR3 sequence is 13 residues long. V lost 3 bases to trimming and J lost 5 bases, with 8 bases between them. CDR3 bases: TGTGCCAGCAGTTTGACTCGGGATCAGCCCCAGCATTTT. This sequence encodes CASSLTRDQPQHF.

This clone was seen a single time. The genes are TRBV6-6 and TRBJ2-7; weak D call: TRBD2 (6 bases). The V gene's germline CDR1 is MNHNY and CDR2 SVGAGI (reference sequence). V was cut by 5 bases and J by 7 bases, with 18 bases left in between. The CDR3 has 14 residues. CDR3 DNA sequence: TGTGCCAGCAGTACGGACTATTCCACCAGGGAGCAGTACTTC. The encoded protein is CASSTDYSTREQYF.

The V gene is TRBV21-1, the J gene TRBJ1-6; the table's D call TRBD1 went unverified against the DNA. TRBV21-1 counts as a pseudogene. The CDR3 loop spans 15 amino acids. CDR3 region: CASSHRNRAESPLHF. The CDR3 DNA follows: TGTGCCAGCAGCCATCGGAACAGGGCCGAGTCACCCCTCCACTTT.

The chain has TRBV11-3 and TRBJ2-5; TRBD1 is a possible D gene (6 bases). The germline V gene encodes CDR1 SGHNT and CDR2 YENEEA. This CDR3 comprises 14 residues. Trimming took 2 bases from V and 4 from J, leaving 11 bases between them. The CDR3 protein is CASSLRTDGETQYF. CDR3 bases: TGTGCCAGCAGCTTAAGGACAGACGGAGAGACCCAGTACTTC.

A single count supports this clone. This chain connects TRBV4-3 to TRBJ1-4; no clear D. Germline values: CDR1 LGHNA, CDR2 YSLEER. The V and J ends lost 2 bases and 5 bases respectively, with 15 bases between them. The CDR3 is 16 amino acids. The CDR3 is CASSQLRGRTNEKLFF. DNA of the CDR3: TGCGCCAGCAGCCAACTCCGTGGACGGACCAATGAAAAACTGTTTTTT.

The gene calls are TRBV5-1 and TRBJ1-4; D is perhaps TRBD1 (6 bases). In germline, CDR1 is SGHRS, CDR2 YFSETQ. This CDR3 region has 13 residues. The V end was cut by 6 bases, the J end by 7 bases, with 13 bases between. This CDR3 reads CASTRGLGEKLFF. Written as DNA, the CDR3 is TGCGCCAGCACCCGGGGGCTCGGTGAAAAACTGTTTTTT.

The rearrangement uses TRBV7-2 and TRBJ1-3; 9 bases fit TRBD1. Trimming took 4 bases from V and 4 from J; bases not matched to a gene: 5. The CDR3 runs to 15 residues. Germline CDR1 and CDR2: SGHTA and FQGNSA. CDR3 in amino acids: CASSYGQGKGNTIYF. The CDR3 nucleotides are TGTGCCAGCAGCTACGGACAGGGGAAAGGAAACACCATATATTTT.

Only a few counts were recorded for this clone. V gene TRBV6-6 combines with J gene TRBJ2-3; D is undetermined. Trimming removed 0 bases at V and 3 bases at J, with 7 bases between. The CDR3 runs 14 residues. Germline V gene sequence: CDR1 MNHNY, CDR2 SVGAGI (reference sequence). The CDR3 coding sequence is TGTGCCAGCAGTTACTCCCTTTTTACAGATACGCAGTATTTT. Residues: CASSYSLFTDTQYF.

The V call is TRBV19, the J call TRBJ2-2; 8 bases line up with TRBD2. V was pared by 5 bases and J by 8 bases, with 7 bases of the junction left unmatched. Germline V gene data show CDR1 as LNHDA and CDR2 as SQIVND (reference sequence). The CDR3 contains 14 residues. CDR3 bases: TGTGCCAGTAGTCCGTTAGCGGGAAGGGGGGAGCTGTTTTTT. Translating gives CASSPLAGRGELFF. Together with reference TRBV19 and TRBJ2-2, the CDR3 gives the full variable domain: DGGITQSPKYLFRKEGQNVTLSCEQNLNHDAMYWYRQDPGQGLRLIYYSQIVNDFQKGDIAEGYSVSREKKESFPLTVTSAQKNPTAFYLCASSPLAGRGELFFGEGSRLTVL.

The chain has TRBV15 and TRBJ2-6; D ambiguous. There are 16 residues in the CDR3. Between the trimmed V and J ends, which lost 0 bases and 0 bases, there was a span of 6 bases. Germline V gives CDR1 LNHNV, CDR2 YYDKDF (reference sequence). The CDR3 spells CATSREQFSGANVLTF. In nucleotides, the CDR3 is TGTGCCACCAGCAGAGAGCAGTTCTCTGGGGCCAACGTCCTGACTTTC. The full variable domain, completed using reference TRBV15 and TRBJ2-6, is DAMVIQNPRYQVTQFGKPVTLSCSQTLNHNVMYWYQQKSSQAPKLLFHYYDKDFNNEADTPDNFQSRRPNTSFCFLDIRSPGLGDTAMYLCATSREQFSGANVLTFGAGSRLTVL.

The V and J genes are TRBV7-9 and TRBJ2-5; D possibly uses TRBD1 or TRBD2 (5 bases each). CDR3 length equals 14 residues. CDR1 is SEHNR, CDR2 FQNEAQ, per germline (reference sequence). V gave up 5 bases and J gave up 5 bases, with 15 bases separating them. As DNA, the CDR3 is TGTGCCAGCAGCGAACGAGGGGTGGATGAGACCCAGTACTTC. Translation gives CASSERGVDETQYF. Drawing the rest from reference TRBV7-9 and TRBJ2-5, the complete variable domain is DTGVSQNPRHKITKRGQNVTFRCDPISEHNRLYWYRQTLGQGPEFLTYFQNEAQLEKSRLLSDRFSAERPKGSFSTLEIQRTEQGDSAMYLCASSERGVDETQYFGPGTRLLVL.

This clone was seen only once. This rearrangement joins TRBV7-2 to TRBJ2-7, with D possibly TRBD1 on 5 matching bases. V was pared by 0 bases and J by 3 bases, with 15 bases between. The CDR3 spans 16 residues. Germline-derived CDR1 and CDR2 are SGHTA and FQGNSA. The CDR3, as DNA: TGTGCCAGCAGCTTAGCGGGGCAGGGTGCGGTCTACGAGCAGTACTTC. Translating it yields CASSLAGQGAVYEQYF.

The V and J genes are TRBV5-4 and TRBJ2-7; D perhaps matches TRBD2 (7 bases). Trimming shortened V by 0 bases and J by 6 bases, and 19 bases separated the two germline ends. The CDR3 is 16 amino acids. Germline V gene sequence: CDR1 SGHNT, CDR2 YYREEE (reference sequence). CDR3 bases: TGTGCCAGCAGCTTGGTTCGGGGGGCGGTCGATGGCGAGCAGTACTTC. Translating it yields CASSLVRGAVDGEQYF.

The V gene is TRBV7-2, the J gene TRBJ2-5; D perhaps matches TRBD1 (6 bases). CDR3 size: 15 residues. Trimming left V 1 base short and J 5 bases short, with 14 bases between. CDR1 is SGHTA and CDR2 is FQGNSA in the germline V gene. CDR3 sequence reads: CASSLDQGKVETQYF. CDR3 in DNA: TGTGCCAGCAGCTTAGATCAGGGGAAGGTTGAGACCCAGTACTTC.

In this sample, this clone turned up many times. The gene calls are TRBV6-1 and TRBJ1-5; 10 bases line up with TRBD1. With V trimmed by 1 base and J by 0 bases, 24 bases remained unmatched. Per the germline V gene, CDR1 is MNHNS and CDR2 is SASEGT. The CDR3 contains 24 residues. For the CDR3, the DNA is TGTGCCAGCAGTGAAGTAAGAGGGGACAGGGGTCGACGTTACGGGAGGGATAGCAATCAGCCCCAGCATTTT. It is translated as CASSEVRGDRGRRYGRDSNQPQHF.

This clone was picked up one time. CDR3 loop: CASSTEGSWNGELFF. In nucleotides, the CDR3 is TGCGCCAGCAGCACGGAGGGATCTTGGAACGGGGAGCTGTTTTTT. The chain is built from TRBV5-1 and TRBJ2-2, with D possibly matching TRBD2 (6 bases). With 4 bases removed from V and 7 bases from J, the gap between germline ends came to 17 bases. The CDR3 has 15 amino acids. Germline V gene data show CDR1 as SGHRS and CDR2 as YFSETQ.

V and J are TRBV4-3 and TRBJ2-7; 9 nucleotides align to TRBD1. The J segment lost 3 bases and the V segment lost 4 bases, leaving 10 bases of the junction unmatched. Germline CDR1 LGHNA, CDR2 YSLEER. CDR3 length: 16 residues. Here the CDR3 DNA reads TGCGCCAGCAGCCCCTACCCGGGACAGGGCGACTACGAGCAGTACTTC. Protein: CASSPYPGQGDYEQYF.

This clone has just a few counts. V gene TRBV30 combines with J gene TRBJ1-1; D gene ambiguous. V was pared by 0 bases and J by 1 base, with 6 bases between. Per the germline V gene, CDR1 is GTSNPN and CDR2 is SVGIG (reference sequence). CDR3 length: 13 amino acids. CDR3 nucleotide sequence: TGTGCCTGGAGTGTCTCCCCGAACACTGAAGCTTTCTTT. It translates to CAWSVSPNTEAFF.

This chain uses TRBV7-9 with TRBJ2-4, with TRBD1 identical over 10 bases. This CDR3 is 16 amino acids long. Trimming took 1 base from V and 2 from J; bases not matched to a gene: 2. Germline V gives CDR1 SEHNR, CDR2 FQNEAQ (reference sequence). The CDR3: CASSLGDRGSKNIQYF. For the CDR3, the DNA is TGTGCCAGCAGCTTAGGGGACAGGGGTTCCAAAAACATTCAGTACTTC.